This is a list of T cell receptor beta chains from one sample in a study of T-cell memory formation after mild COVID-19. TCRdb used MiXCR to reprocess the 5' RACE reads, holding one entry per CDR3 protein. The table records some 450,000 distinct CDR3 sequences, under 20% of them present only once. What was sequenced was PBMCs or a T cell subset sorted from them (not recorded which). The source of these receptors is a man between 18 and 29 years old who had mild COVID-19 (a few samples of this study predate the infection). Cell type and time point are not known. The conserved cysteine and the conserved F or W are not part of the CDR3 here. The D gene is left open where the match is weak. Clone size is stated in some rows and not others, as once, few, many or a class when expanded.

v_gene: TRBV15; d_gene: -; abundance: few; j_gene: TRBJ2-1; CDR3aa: ATSRAPSSYNEQF
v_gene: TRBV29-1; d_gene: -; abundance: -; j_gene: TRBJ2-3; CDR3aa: SVDGLKHPTDTQY
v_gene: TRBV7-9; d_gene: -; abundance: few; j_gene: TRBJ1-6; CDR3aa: ASSLARTVQDSPLH
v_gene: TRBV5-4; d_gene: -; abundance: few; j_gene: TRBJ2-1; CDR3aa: ASSRVPNEQF
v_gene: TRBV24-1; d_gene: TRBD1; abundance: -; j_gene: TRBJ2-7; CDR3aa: ATSGRDRSYEQY
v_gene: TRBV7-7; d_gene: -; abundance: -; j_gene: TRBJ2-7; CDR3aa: ASSPGWGSYEQY
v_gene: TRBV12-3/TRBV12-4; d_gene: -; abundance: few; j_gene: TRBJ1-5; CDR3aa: ASSFREYSNQPQH
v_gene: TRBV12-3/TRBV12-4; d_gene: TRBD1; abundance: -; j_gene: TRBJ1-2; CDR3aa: ASSLAQGAWYGYT
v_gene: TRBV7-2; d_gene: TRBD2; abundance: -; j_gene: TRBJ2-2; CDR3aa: ASSHRGLAVNTGELF
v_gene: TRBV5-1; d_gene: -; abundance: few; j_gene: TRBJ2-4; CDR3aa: ASRSPLDPKNIQY
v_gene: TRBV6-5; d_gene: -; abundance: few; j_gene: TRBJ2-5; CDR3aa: ASSRPGTMETQY
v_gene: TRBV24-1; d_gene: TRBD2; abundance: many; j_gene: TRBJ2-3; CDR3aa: ATSAGLAGGSYTDTQY
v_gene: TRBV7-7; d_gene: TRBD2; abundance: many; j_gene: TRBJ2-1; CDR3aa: ASSDLAAGGSNEQF
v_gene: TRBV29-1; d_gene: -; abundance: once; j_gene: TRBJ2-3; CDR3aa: SVRLTDTQY
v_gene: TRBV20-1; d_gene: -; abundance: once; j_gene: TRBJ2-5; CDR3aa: SASPVAETQY
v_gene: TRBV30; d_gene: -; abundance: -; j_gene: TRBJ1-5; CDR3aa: AWSLGPHQPQH
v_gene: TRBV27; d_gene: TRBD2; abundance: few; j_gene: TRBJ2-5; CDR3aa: ASSRASGQETQY
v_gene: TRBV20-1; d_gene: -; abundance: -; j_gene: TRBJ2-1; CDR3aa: SAPPSGLGNEQF
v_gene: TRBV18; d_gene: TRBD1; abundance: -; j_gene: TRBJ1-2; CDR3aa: ASSPATGATGYT
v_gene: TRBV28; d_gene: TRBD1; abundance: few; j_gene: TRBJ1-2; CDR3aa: ASRGQGYYGYT
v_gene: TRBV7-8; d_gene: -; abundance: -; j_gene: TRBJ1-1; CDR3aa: ASSLGGAGMNTEAF
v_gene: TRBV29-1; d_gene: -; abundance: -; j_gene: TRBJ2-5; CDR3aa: SAGRVGATQETQY
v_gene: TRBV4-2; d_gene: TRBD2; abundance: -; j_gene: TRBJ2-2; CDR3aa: AASAGANTGELF
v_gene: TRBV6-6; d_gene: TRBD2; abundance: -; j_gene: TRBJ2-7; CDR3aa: ASSYSIKLAGGLYEQY
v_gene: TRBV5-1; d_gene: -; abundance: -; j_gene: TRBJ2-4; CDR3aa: ASSLTPGFTTKNIQY
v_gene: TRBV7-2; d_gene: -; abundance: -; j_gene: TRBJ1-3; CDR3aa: ASTRGDASGNTIY
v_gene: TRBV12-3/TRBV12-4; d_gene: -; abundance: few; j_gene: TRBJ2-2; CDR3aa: ASSPQGFGELF
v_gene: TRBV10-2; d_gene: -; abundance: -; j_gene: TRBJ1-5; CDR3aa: ASSESAEPQH